The source of this T cell receptor beta chain is a study of beta chain features in type 1 diabetes. Whole-study context: Patients looked much like healthy donors when it came to age, gender and cell yields.

The isolated RNA, all of it, was reverse transcribed, so expressed TCRB transcripts were what got sequenced. Using immunoSEQ multiplex PCR, the repertoire was profiled, and TCRdb retains in-frame clones only, with some absent. The sample holds more than 300,000 clones, 10% to 15% seen once. This clone was counted between two and nine times. Germline V gene data show CDR1 as SGHTA and CDR2 as FQGTGA. J was trimmed by 0 bases and V by 3 bases; bases with no gene match: 2. The CDR3 runs 15 residues. Sequenced material: naive CD4+ T cells from blood. The receptor was derived from a man aged 18-30 years in good health. The chain is built from TRBV7-3 and TRBJ2-1; 7 bases agree with TRBD1. The CDR3 here is CASSLTGNSYNEQFF. In DNA form, the CDR3 reads TGTGCCAGCAGCTTGACAGGGAACTCCTACAATGAGCAGTTCTTC. The entire variable domain, with the rest obtained from reference TRBV7-3 and TRBJ2-1, is as follows: GAGVSQTPSNKVTEKGKYVELRCDPISGHTALYWYRQSLGQGPEFLIYFQGTGAADDSGLPNDRFFAVRPEGSVSTLKIQRTERGDSAVYLCASSLTGNSYNEQFFGPGTRLTVL.